This TCR beta chain was retrieved from a study of shared clonotypes between healthy human individuals. General study findings and limits: Sequencing depth was a factor that was expected to affect clonotype sharing among donors. Since donors were few, the genetic and exposure-history diversity represented was limited.

Loaded into unsorted PBMC replicate PCRs was roughly 320 ng DNA, 30,000 or so T cell genomes. Generated by immunoSEQ multiplex PCR, the TCRdb table keeps only in-frame clones and is missing some. Of roughly 500,000 clones listed, 81% are singletons. A note on this clone: Its antigen is unidentified.

Trimming removed 8 bases from V and 4 bases from J, with 12 bases in between. In germline, CDR1 is MNHEY, CDR2 SVGAGI. The CDR3 has 13 residues. The rearrangement joins TRBV6-5 to TRBJ2-1; D is unclear. The clonotype was recovered from a middle-aged woman in good health. Some clones in this sample may be carry-over from other donors' samples. Sample: PBMCs. CDR3 in DNA: TGTGCCAGCTCTACCAGAAAATACAATGAGCAGTTCTTC. This translates into CASSTRKYNEQFF.